The rows below give T cell receptor beta chains drawn from one sample of a study of cytomegalovirus exposure and HLA in healthy donors. Sequenced by immunoSEQ multiplex PCR; TCRdb stores in-frame clones only, minus some. The sample shows approximately 99,000 clones, 79% of them seen only once. Input material: PBMCs. These receptors were taken from a male donor in good health and CMV-seropositive. CDR3s include the opening cysteine and the closing phenylalanine or tryptophan. D genes are given only for firm matches. Clone size is shown for a subset of rows, as once, few, many or a class of expanded clone.

TRBJ1-5 TRBV7-2 . . CASSARGNQPQHF TGTGCCAGCAGCGCCCGGGGCAATCAGCCCCAGCATTTT
TRBJ2-5 TRBV7-7 . . CASSLVFRSGQETQYF TGTGCTAGCAGCTTAGTTTTCAGGTCGGGGCAAGAGACCCAGTACTTC
TRBJ2-7 TRBV18 . few CASSLGSSVYEQYF TGTGCCAGCTCTCTCGGATCTAGCGTCTACGAGCAGTACTTC
TRBJ2-5 TRBV7-2 TRBD1 . CASSGNRGRRETQYF TGTGCCAGCAGCGGAAACAGGGGGCGACGAGAGACCCAGTACTTC
TRBJ1-1 TRBV30 . . CAWRAGKNTEAFF TGTGCCTGGAGGGCAGGCAAAAACACTGAAGCTTTCTTT
TRBJ1-1 TRBV7-9 . few CASSSFVAFF TGTGCCAGCAGCTCTTTTGTGGCTTTCTTT
TRBJ2-5 TRBV9 TRBD2 . CASSAKRGATETQYF TGTGCCAGCAGCGCCAAGCGGGGGGCTACGGAGACCCAGTACTTC
TRBJ1-2 TRBV30 . . CAWSVARYSGYTF TGTGCCTGGAGTGTAGCCAGGTACTCCGGCTACACCTTC
TRBJ2-7 TRBV5-4 TRBD1 . CASSLGGQGYWNEQYF TGTGCCAGCAGCTTAGGGGGACAGGGGTATTGGAACGAGCAGTACTTC
TRBJ2-4 TRBV6-5 . . CASSRDWNKNIQYF TGTGCCAGCAGTCGGGACTGGAACAAAAACATTCAGTACTTC